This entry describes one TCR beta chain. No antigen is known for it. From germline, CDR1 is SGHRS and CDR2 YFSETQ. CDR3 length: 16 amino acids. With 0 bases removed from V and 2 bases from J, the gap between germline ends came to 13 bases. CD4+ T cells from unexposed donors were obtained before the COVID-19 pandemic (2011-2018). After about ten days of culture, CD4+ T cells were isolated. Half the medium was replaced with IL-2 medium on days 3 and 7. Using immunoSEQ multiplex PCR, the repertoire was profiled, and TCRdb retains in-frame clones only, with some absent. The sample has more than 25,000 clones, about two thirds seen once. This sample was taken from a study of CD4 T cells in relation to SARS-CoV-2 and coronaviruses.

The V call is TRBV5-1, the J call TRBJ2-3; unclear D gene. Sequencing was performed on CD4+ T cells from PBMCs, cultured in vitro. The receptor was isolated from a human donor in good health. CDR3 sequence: CASSLGHLSPTDTQYF. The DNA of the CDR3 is TGCGCCAGCAGCTTGGGCCACTTATCCCCCACAGATACGCAGTATTTT. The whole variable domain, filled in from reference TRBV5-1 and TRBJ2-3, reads KAGVTQTPRYLIKTRGQQVTLSCSPISGHRSVSWYQQTPGQGLQFLFEYFSETQRNKGNFPGRFSGRQFSNSRSEMNVSTLELGDSALYLCASSLGHLSPTDTQYFGPGTRLTVL.